Listed here are 28 T cell receptor beta chains from one sample, sequenced in a study of Ad26.COV2.S vaccination and SARS-CoV-2 variants. Treatment denoted: 19 received Ad26.COV2.S at low or high dose, single or two shots; roughly five received placebo; per-sample allocation not given. Each sample was drawn 63 days after the first injection (of vaccine or placebo). Clones were sequenced by immunoSEQ multiplex PCR, and TCRdb holds only the in-frame ones, with some missing. The table has under 250,000 clones, around 85% seen once; the top ten hold just under 3%. The sample was peripheral blood, taken in a trial of Ad26.COV2.S vaccine versus placebo. The receptor source for this set is a person between 18 and 59 years old who received the Ad26.COV2.S COVID-19 vaccine or a placebo.

The chain is built from TRBV4-1 and TRBJ2-1, with 7 positions matching TRBD2. Per the germline V gene, CDR1 is MGHRA and CDR2 is YSYEKL. V dropped 1 base and J dropped 7; count of bases not matched to a gene: 16. CDR3 length: 18 amino acids. In DNA, the CDR3 is TGCGCCAGCAGCCAAGTTCCCTTATCTCCGCGGGAGCGGAATGAGCAGTTCTTC. This codes for CASSQVPLSPRERNEQFF.

The rearrangement uses TRBV6-6 and TRBJ1-2, with 8 bases that match TRBD1. The CDR3 extends over 15 amino acids. Germline loops: CDR1 MNHNY, CDR2 SVGAGI (reference sequence). V trimming: 9 bases; J trimming: 4 bases; junction bases outside the gene matches: 13. CDR3 sequence: CASQPQGARSYGYTF. CDR3 nucleotide sequence: TGTGCCAGTCAACCCCAGGGGGCGCGTAGCTATGGCTACACCTTC.

The rearrangement joins TRBV15 to TRBJ2-7; the match to TRBD2 covers 8 bases. Germline V lookup: CDR1 LNHNV, CDR2 YYDKDF (reference sequence). This CDR3 has 16 amino acids. J lost 0 bases, V lost 3 bases, and 7 bases had no gene match. The CDR3 coding sequence is TGTGCCACCAGCAGGGCCTTAGGGACTAGCTCCTACGAGCAGTACTTC. It translates to CATSRALGTSSYEQYF.

The chain is built from TRBV9 and TRBJ2-1, with 11 positions matching TRBD2. The V and J ends lost 4 bases and 5 bases, in that order; junction bases with no gene match: 8. The CDR3 is made up of 16 amino acids. Germline V gene data show CDR1 as SGDLS and CDR2 as YYNGEE. The CDR3 loop is CASSRQGTSGDNEQFF. In nucleotides, the CDR3 is TGTGCCAGCAGCCGACAGGGGACTAGCGGCGACAATGAGCAGTTCTTC.

The rearrangement joins TRBV24-1 to TRBJ2-1; D perhaps matches TRBD1 (5 bases). Germline V gives CDR1 KGHDR, CDR2 SFDVKD. V was trimmed by 5 bases and J by 5 bases, leaving 15 bases between them. The CDR3 has 15 residues. CDR3 sequence (DNA): TGTGCCACCAGTGGGACCCTCCAGGGTAACAATGAGCAGTTCTTC. It specifies CATSGTLQGNNEQFF.

The V call is TRBV7-3, the J call TRBJ1-3; tentatively, D is TRBD1 (5 bases). Per the germline V gene, CDR1 is SGHTA and CDR2 is FQGTGA. Trimming took 3 bases from V and 0 from J, leaving 15 bases between them. This CDR3 is 17 amino acids long. Here the CDR3 DNA reads TGTGCCAGCAGCTTCGATGGGACCCCAAGCTCTGGAAACACCATATATTTT. It specifies CASSFDGTPSSGNTIYF.

The chain recombines TRBV9 with TRBJ2-5; D is uncertain. V was pared by 4 bases and J by 1 base, with 17 bases between. CDR1 SGDLS and CDR2 YYNGEE come from the germline V gene. This CDR3 contains 16 residues. The CDR3 is CASSPRSVQVQETQYF. The CDR3 DNA sequence: TGTGCCAGCAGCCCCCGTAGTGTTCAGGTCCAAGAGACCCAGTACTTC.

The V and J genes are TRBV24-1 and TRBJ2-3, with 7 positions matching TRBD2. There are 14 residues in the CDR3. The ends lost 8 bases at V and 5 bases at J; junction bases unmatched: 9. Per germline, CDR1 KGHDR and CDR2 SFDVKD. The CDR3 reads CATKSSGLGDTQYF. The CDR3 bases are TGTGCCACCAAGAGTAGCGGGCTGGGAGATACGCAGTATTTT.

The V call is TRBV7-9, the J call TRBJ1-2, with 7 positions matching TRBD1. Trimming at V came to 0 bases and at J to 7 bases, leaving 8 bases not matched to a gene. Looked up from germline, CDR1 is SEHNR and CDR2 is FQNEAQ (reference sequence). CDR3 length: 15 amino acids. The CDR3 here is CASSLASAQGFGYTF. In DNA, the CDR3 is TGTGCCAGCAGCTTAGCGAGTGCACAGGGGTTTGGCTACACCTTC.

The chain joins TRBV21-1 to TRBJ2-5; TRBD2 is taken as the D call from the table, unchecked against the DNA. TRBV21-1 is noted as a pseudogene. The CDR3 totals 15 residues. CDR3 sequence (DNA): TGTGCTAGCAGCAAAGCCAGGGGAGGGAAGGAGACCCAGTACTTC. It is translated as CASSKARGGKETQYF.

The V and J genes are TRBV6-5 and TRBJ1-2, with D uncertain. This CDR3 spans 12 amino acids. Trimming took off 4 bases at V and 5 bases at J, with 8 bases between the two ends. Per the germline V gene, CDR1 is MNHEY and CDR2 is SVGAGI. In nucleotides, the CDR3 is TGTGCCAGCAGTTTTGGGAGGTATGGCTACACCTTC. This sequence encodes CASSFGRYGYTF.

The V gene is TRBV6-1, the J gene TRBJ1-1; no clear D gene. Trimming cost V 1 base and J 8 bases, with 17 bases left between them. Germline CDR1 is MNHNS and CDR2 is SASEGT. The CDR3 covers 15 residues. CDR3 protein: CASSEEAGRSGEAFF. Here the CDR3 DNA reads TGTGCCAGCAGTGAAGAAGCAGGCCGCTCGGGAGAAGCTTTCTTT.

The chain links TRBV7-2 to TRBJ2-3; D not certain. Looked up from germline, CDR1 is SGHTA and CDR2 is FQGNSA. This CDR3 is 14 amino acids long. V lost 4 bases and J lost 0, with 8 bases in between. CDR3 loop: CASSYAMSTDTQYF. The CDR3 region has the DNA TGTGCCAGCAGCTATGCGATGAGCACAGATACGCAGTATTTT.

Of note for this clone: One junction end disagrees with the germline gene, perhaps due to a read error. V is TRBV7-8 and J is TRBJ2-1; 14 positions agree with TRBD2. The CDR3 covers 14 residues. The V gene's germline CDR1 is SGHVS and CDR2 FQNEAQ. The CDR3 DNA reads TGTGCCAGCAGCTACGGACTAGCGGGGGGCCCCTGGATCTTC. Residues: CASSYGLAGGPWIF.

This sequence joins TRBV2 and TRBJ1-4; unclear D gene. Trimming stripped 5 bases from V and 0 bases from J, with 10 bases between. CDR1 is SNHLY, CDR2 FYNNEI, per germline. The CDR3 runs 15 residues. In DNA, the CDR3 is TGTGCCAGCAGTTTCTCTAAGACAACTAATGAAAAACTGTTTTTT. Translating gives CASSFSKTTNEKLFF.

This rearrangement joins TRBV29-1 to TRBJ2-4; D call uncertain. The CDR3 has 12 amino acids. CDR1 is SQVTM, CDR2 ANQGSEA, per germline. The V and J ends lost 4 bases and 6 bases respectively, with 10 bases between them. CDR3 region: CSVASGRNIQYF. The CDR3 DNA follows: TGCAGCGTTGCGTCCGGCAGAAACATTCAGTACTTC.

The chain employs TRBV7-2 and TRBJ2-7; D is unresolved. Germline CDR1 reads SGHTA; CDR2 reads FQGNSA. V was trimmed by 3 bases and J by 7 bases, leaving 13 bases between them. The CDR3 totals 13 residues. The CDR3 nucleotides are TGTGCCAGCAGCTTTCGAGGCGATTCAGAGCAGTACGTC. Its translation is CASSFRGDSEQYV.

The chain recombines TRBV7-3 with TRBJ1-2, with 9 bases lining up with TRBD1. The CDR3 loop spans 13 amino acids. J was trimmed by 6 bases and V by 6 bases; bases with no gene match: 5. Germline values: CDR1 SGHTA, CDR2 FQGTGA. CDR3 amino acids: CASRQGQGDGYTF. In nucleotides, the CDR3 is TGTGCCAGCAGACAGGGACAGGGAGATGGCTACACCTTC.

The chain joins TRBV18 to TRBJ1-6, with D perhaps matching TRBD1 (5 bases). This CDR3 region has 15 residues. Trimming pared 3 bases from V and 7 bases from J, leaving 13 bases between. Germline CDR1 KGHSH, CDR2 LQKENI. CDR3 protein: CASSPAGGTNSPLHF. The CDR3 coding sequence is TGTGCCAGCTCACCGGCCGGGGGAACAAATTCACCCCTCCACTTT.

This chain links TRBV19 with TRBJ1-1; D unclear. V lost 3 bases and J 6 bases, leaving 14 bases between the germline ends. CDR1 and CDR2 (germline): LNHDA, SQIVND (reference sequence). The CDR3 has 14 amino acids. CDR3 in DNA: TGTGCCAGTAGTATTCCCGGTTGGATTGCTGAAGCTTTCTTT. Amino acid sequence: CASSIPGWIAEAFF.

CDR3 amino acids: CASSQRTYEQYF. In DNA, the CDR3 is TGTGCCAGCAGCCAAAGGACCTACGAGCAGTACTTC. The rearrangement uses TRBV3-1 (or the pseudogene TRBV3-2) and TRBJ2-7; D is uncertain. The CDR3 runs 12 residues. Trimming pared 2 bases from V and 2 bases from J, leaving 4 bases between. Per germline, CDR1 LGHDT and CDR2 YNNKEL (reference sequence).

On this clone itself: This sample includes further DNA sequences coding for the same CDR3. The gene calls are TRBV7-9 and TRBJ2-3; D gene unclear. Trimming took 4 bases from V and 3 from J, leaving 2 bases between them. Germline CDR1 reads SEHNR; CDR2 reads FQNEAQ (reference sequence). This CDR3 has 11 amino acids. The CDR3 reads CASSSTDTQYF. In DNA form, the CDR3 reads TGTGCCAGCAGCTCTACAGATACGCAGTATTTT.

This chain uses TRBV18 with TRBJ1-1, with D possibly matching TRBD1 (5 bases). V lost 4 bases and J 12 bases, leaving 15 bases between the germline ends. Germline V gene sequence: CDR1 KGHSH, CDR2 LQKENI. CDR3 size: 12 residues. CDR3 protein: CASSRGGGETFF. The CDR3 bases are TGTGCCAGCTCACGCGGAGGAGGGGAAACTTTCTTT.

The chain links TRBV5-6 to TRBJ2-7; 7 nucleotides align to TRBD1. This CDR3 region has 14 residues. From germline, CDR1 is SGHDT and CDR2 YYEEEE. The V and J ends lost 3 bases and 0 bases, in that order; junction bases with no gene match: 3. The CDR3 loop reads CASSWAGGSYEQYV. CDR3 bases: TGTGCCAGCAGCTGGGCAGGGGGCTCCTACGAGCAGTACGTC.

The chain carries TRBV6-5 and TRBJ2-2; D gene unclear. This CDR3 is built from 11 residues. V was shortened by 2 bases and J by 7 bases, with 2 bases between the two germline ends. Germline assignment: CDR1 MNHEY and CDR2 SVGAGI. CDR3 residues: CASSYGGELFF. The CDR3 DNA is TGTGCCAGCAGTTACGGCGGGGAGCTGTTTTTT.

The rearrangement joins TRBV3-1 (or the pseudogene TRBV3-2) to TRBJ1-2; 8 nucleotides align to TRBD1. J was trimmed by 7 bases and V by 0 bases; bases with no gene match: 4. CDR1 is LGHDT, CDR2 YNNKEL, per germline (reference sequence). There are 14 residues in the CDR3. The CDR3 reads CASSQEGRGLGYTF. CDR3 nucleotides: TGTGCCAGCAGCCAAGAGGGCAGGGGGCTTGGCTACACCTTC.

The CDR3 sequence: CASSQDGQGNQPQHF. The CDR3 nucleotides are TGTGCCAGCAGCCAAGATGGACAGGGCAATCAGCCCCAGCATTTT. V is TRBV4-2 and J is TRBJ1-5; 7 nucleotides align to TRBD1. This CDR3 has 15 amino acids. CDR1 and CDR2 (germline): LGHNA, YNFKEQ. V trimming: 0 bases; J trimming: 2 bases; junction bases outside the gene matches: 1.

CDR3 residues: CASSPKTRAQWKLFF. In DNA form, the CDR3 reads TGTGCCAGCAGCCCCAAGACAAGAGCCCAGTGGAAACTGTTTTTT. The chain is built from TRBV9 and TRBJ1-4; no reliable D call. CDR1 is SGDLS and CDR2 is YYNGEE in the germline V gene. V lost 4 bases and J 11 bases, leaving 21 bases between the germline ends. The CDR3 is 15 residues long.